Included here is one TCR beta chain sequence, with context. The data are from a study of blood T cell repertoires in COVID-19. Study-level information: PBMCs, B-cell-depleted T cells, or T cells were the source of the cDNA or gDNA that made up the material.

Trimming took off 4 bases at V and 0 bases at J, with 5 bases between the two ends. This CDR3 is built from 12 residues. Germline lookup yields CDR1 SGHRS and CDR2 YFSETQ. Authors' analysis steps: The assay estimated nucleated cells by amplifying reference gene primers. The table came from immunoSEQ multiplex PCR; TCRdb's copy has only in-frame clones and leaves some out. V, J and clone size are taken as reported in that table, and D and trimming were inferred from the DNA itself. The sample has more than 200,000 clones, about nine tenths seen once. The receptor was isolated from a woman in her thirties with COVID-19, enrolled during active disease. The chain employs TRBV5-1 and TRBJ2-7; unclear D gene. The sample was peripheral blood. The CDR3 DNA is TGCGCCAGCAGCCCCAGCTCCTACGAGCAGTACTTC. This codes for CASSPSSYEQYF.